Described below is a single T cell receptor (beta chain) sequence and its context. Its antigen is not identified. The data originate from a study of memory CD4+ T cells and cytomegalovirus serostatus. The length of the CDR3 is 17 residues. Trimming removed 3 bases from V and 4 bases from J; junction bases left unmatched: 14. Per the germline V gene, CDR1 is SGHTA and CDR2 is FQGNSA. General study results and limits: Suggested: most of the CMV-linked TCR signature lies in CD4+ memory cells. CD4+ memory repertoires contained about two fifths of the roughly 160 reported CMV TCRbeta sequences.

The sort gate was single viable CD3+CD4+CD8-CD45RO+ cells for memory CD4+ T cells. Per the authors' pipeline: After removing out-of-frame reads, approximately 2 million distinct TCRbeta sequences remained. Generated by immunoSEQ multiplex PCR, the TCRdb table keeps only in-frame clones and is missing some. The DNA gave D and trimming, while V, J and clone size come from that table. The sample holds 80,000 or so clones, 60% to 80% seen once. The sequencing sample was made of memory CD4+ T cells from blood. The receptor was isolated from an adult in good health and CMV-seropositive. The J gene is TRBJ2-5, the V gene TRBV7-2; 7 positions agree with TRBD2. CDR3 nucleotides: TGTGCCAGCAGCTTGAGGGGAGGGCCAAGTCGGGGAGAGACCCAGTACTTC. As protein: CASSLRGGPSRGETQYF.